The rows below give T cell receptor beta chains drawn from one sample of a study of blood T cell repertoires in COVID-19. TCRdb keeps only in-frame clones here, not all; method: immunoSEQ multiplex PCR. This sample has 200,000 to 300,000 clones, with 75% to 90% found just once. Sequencing used PBMCs or T cells enriched from blood (not recorded which). All receptors come from a woman aged 30 to 39 who had recovered from COVID-19. Both conserved end residues are part of each CDR3. The D gene is left open where the match is weak. The listing skips clone size in some rows; elsewhere it reads once, few, many or a size class.

d_gene,abundance,j_gene,v_gene,CDR3nt,CDR3aa
TRBD2,NA,TRBJ2-7,TRBV5-1,TGCGCCAGCAGCTTGGAGGGACTAGCGGGAGGAGGAAGGACGTACGAGCAGTACTTC,CASSLEGLAGGGRTYEQYF
TRBD2,NA,TRBJ2-7,TRBV2,TGTGCCAGCAAAACTAGCGGGACCTCCTACGAGCAGTACTTC,CASKTSGTSYEQYF
NA,NA,TRBJ1-4,TRBV24-1,TGTGCCACCAGTGACCCTGACTCGTCAGCGCATGAAAAACTGTTTTTT,CATSDPDSSAHEKLFF
NA,NA,TRBJ1-3,TRBV6-2/TRBV6-3,TGTGCCAGCACCCCCACAGGGAATTTTGGAAACACCATATATTTT,CASTPTGNFGNTIYF
TRBD1,NA,TRBJ1-1,TRBV5-5,TGTGCCAGCAGCTTACCCGGGAACAGGGGCACTGAAGCTTTCTTT,CASSLPGNRGTEAFF
NA,NA,TRBJ2-6,TRBV9,TGTGCCAGCAGTCGCGAGGGAGCTGGGGCCAACGTCCTGACTTTC,CASSREGAGANVLTF
TRBD1,once,TRBJ1-5,TRBV3-1/TRBV3-2,TGTGCCAGCAGCCAAGGGCAGGGGGTCGCTCAGCCCCAGCATTTT,CASSQGQGVAQPQHF
TRBD2,NA,TRBJ2-5,TRBV5-8,TGTGCCAGCAGCCGGGGGGGGCAAGAGACCCAGTACTTC,CASSRGGQETQYF
NA,NA,TRBJ2-1,TRBV7-2,TGTGCCAGCAGCCGGATTCAGGGGGGCAATGAGCAGTTCTTC,CASSRIQGGNEQFF
NA,few,TRBJ1-5,TRBV10-3,TGTGCCATCAGTGAGTTCGGGGGGGGTCACAATCAGCCCCAGCATTTT,CAISEFGGGHNQPQHF
NA,NA,TRBJ1-5,TRBV7-2,TGTGCCAGCAGCTTACAGGGGATTCAGCCCCAGCATTTT,CASSLQGIQPQHF
TRBD1,NA,TRBJ1-2,TRBV5-4,TGTGCCAGCAGCTTGGCCCTGGGGAACAGGGGTGGCTACACCTTC,CASSLALGNRGGYTF
NA,NA,TRBJ1-5,TRBV7-2,TGTGCCAGCAGCTCAGGGTGGTCTCAGCCCCAGCATTTT,CASSSGWSQPQHF
NA,NA,TRBJ1-5,TRBV21-1,TGTGCGCGCGTGGGCAGGGTACTGCAGTGGGGCAATCAGCCCCAGCATTTT,CARVGRVLQWGNQPQHF
NA,NA,TRBJ2-1,TRBV2,TGTGCCAGCAGGAGGCTATCCTACAATGAGCAGTTCTTC,CASRRLSYNEQFF
TRBD1,NA,TRBJ2-7,TRBV27,TGTGCCAGCAGTCCAAGACAGGGAGTAGACTACGAGCAGTACTTC,CASSPRQGVDYEQYF
TRBD1,NA,TRBJ1-1,TRBV28,TGTGCCAGCAGCCCGGGACAGGGTTTTTTGGACACTGAAGCTTTCTTT,CASSPGQGFLDTEAFF
NA,NA,TRBJ1-2,TRBV9,TGTGCCAGCAGCGTATCGACAGGTACTAACTATGGCTACACCTTC,CASSVSTGTNYGYTF
NA,NA,TRBJ2-1,TRBV9,TGTGCCAGCAGCGTTGGGGGCGGGAGCTACAATGAGCAGTTCTTC,CASSVGGGSYNEQFF
NA,NA,TRBJ1-2,TRBV28,TGTGCCAGCAGTTCCCCGGGGGAGTTAGGTGGCTACACCTTC,CASSSPGELGGYTF
TRBD2,NA,TRBJ2-1,TRBV28,TGTGCCAGCAGCCTACTAGCGGGAGGGCCGGGTGAGCAGTTCTTC,CASSLLAGGPGEQFF
TRBD2,NA,TRBJ2-2,TRBV7-9,TGTGCCAGCAGACTAGCGGGAACATCCCCCGGGGAGCTGTTTTTT,CASRLAGTSPGELFF
TRBD1,NA,TRBJ2-7,TRBV19,TGTGCCAGTAGTATGGGACAGCTAAGCTCCTACGAGCAGTACTTC,CASSMGQLSSYEQYF
NA,NA,TRBJ1-1,TRBV30,TGTGCCTGGAGTGTGGGCCTGAACACTGAAGCTTTCTTT,CAWSVGLNTEAFF
NA,NA,TRBJ1-2,TRBV28,TGTGCCAGCAGCCCCGGACAGCACTATGGCTACACCTTC,CASSPGQHYGYTF
NA,few,TRBJ2-7,TRBV6-5,TGTGCCGTGGGGGGGGCTACCTACGAGCAGTACTTC,CAVGGATYEQYF
NA,NA,TRBJ1-5,TRBV12-3/TRBV12-4,TGTGCCAGCAGGAGGGAGGGCAATCAGCCCCAGCATTTT,CASRREGNQPQHF
NA,NA,TRBJ1-4,TRBV2,TGTGCCAGCAGACGTACGGTGGCAACTAATGAAAAACTGTTTTTT,CASRRTVATNEKLFF
TRBD1,NA,TRBJ2-1,TRBV28,TGTGCCAGTGGGACAGGGGTCTACAATGAGCAGTTCTTC,CASGTGVYNEQFF
TRBD2,NA,TRBJ2-4,TRBV4-3,TGCGCCAGCAGCCAAGAGGAACGGGGGGGCATTCAGTACTTC,CASSQEERGGIQYF
TRBD1,NA,TRBJ1-6,TRBV7-9,TGTGCCAGCAGCTTAGGGCGACAGGGTGTGAAGTCACCCCTCCACTTT,CASSLGRQGVKSPLHF
TRBD1,NA,TRBJ1-5,TRBV7-9,TGTGCCAGCAGCTCTGAGCGGGACAGGGCACAGCCCCAGCATTTT,CASSSERDRAQPQHF
TRBD1,NA,TRBJ1-3,TRBV28,TGTGCCAGCAGTTCCGCCGGGACAGGGGACTCCTCCTCTGGAAACACCATATATTTT,CASSSAGTGDSSSGNTIYF
NA,NA,TRBJ1-6,TRBV7-2,TGTGCCAGCAGCTCAGTTACAGGGTTGACTTCACCCCTCCACTTT,CASSSVTGLTSPLHF
NA,NA,TRBJ1-5,TRBV7-2,TGTGCCAGCAGTCCGACAGTTAATCAGCCCCAGCATTTT,CASSPTVNQPQHF
TRBD1,NA,TRBJ2-1,TRBV19,TGTGCCAGTAGAGGAACCGGGACAGGCTTTGTTGAGCAGTTCTTC,CASRGTGTGFVEQFF
NA,NA,TRBJ1-2,TRBV4-3,TGCGCCAGCAGCCAAGGGGGGCGGCCTAACTATGGCTACACCTTC,CASSQGGRPNYGYTF
NA,NA,TRBJ2-5,TRBV18,TGTGCCAGCTCACCCTATAGGACGGGGTACCAAGAGACCCAGTACTTC,CASSPYRTGYQETQYF
NA,NA,TRBJ1-1,TRBV19,TGTGCCAGTAGTATAGATTTCATGGGAGAAAAAGCTTTCTTT,CASSIDFMGEKAFF
NA,NA,TRBJ1-1,TRBV14,TGTGCCAGCAGCCAAGTAGAGGGATTGAACACTGAAGCTTTCTTT,CASSQVEGLNTEAFF
NA,NA,TRBJ1-2,TRBV9,TGTGCCAGCAGCGTAACGACAGCAAGCCGTGGCTACACCTTC,CASSVTTASRGYTF
NA,NA,TRBJ2-3,TRBV5-1,TGCGCCAGCAGTATACAGGGAGTCCAAGATACGCAGTATTTT,CASSIQGVQDTQYF